This TCR beta chain was identified during a study of identical twins. Study-level points and caveats: The conclusions drew on cross-sectional statistical analysis instead of tracking the same donors. Invariant MAIT and iNKT cells are populations that could partly confound zero-insertion analyses. Modelling underestimated the level of out-of-frame TCR alpha sharing observed in monozygotic twins.

This clonotype was recorded a few times. What it recognizes is unknown. Unique molecular identifiers were present on the cDNA, which also gained a universal primer site by template switching. TCRdb itself ran the 5' RACE reads through MiXCR, one entry per CDR3 protein. The table records some 1,700,000 distinct CDR3 sequences, under 35% of them present only once. The CDR3 is 12 residues long. Germline CDR1 and CDR2: ENHRY and SYGVKD. The V end lost 5 bases, the J end lost 4 bases, and 8 bases lay between the germline ends. The receptor comes from a newborn girl in good health. Sequences were obtained from cord blood. The V gene is TRBV10-3, the J gene TRBJ1-2; D is perhaps TRBD1 (5 bases). CDR3 loop: CAISTGPYGYTF. The CDR3 bases are TGTGCCATCAGTACGGGACCCTATGGCTACACCTTC.